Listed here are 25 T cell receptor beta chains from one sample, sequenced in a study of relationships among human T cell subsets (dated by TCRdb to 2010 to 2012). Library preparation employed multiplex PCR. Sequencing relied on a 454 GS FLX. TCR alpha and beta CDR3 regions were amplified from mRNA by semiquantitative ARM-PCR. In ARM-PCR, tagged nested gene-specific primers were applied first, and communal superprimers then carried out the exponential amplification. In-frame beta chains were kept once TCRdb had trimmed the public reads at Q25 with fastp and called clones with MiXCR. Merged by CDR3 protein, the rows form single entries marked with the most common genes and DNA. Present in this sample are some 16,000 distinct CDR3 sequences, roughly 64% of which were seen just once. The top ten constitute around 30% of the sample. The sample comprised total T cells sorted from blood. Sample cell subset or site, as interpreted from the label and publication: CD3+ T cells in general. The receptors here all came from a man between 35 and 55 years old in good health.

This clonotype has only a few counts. The CDR3 here is CASTAGLAGGPDTQYF. The CDR3 DNA reads TGTGCCAGCACCGCGGGGCTAGCGGGGGGGCCAGATACGCAGTATTTT. The genes are TRBV12-3 or TRBV12-4 and TRBJ2-3; 12 bases align to TRBD2. The CDR3 runs 16 residues. Losses at the gene ends were 7 bases for V and 4 bases for J; bases not matched to a gene: 9.

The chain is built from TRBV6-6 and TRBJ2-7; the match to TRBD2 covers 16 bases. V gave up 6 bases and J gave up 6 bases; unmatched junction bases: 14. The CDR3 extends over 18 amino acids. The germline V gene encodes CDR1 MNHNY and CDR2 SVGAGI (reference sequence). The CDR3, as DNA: TGTGCCAGCAGGGCCGGGACTAGCGGGAGGGCCTTAAGCTCCGAGCAGTACTTC. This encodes CASRAGTSGRALSSEQYF.

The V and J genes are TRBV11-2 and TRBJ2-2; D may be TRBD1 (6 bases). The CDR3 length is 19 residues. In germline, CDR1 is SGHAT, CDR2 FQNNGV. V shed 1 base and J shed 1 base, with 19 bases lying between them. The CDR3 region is CASSLVWARGIQNTGELFF. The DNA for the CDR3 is TGTGCCAGCAGCTTAGTCTGGGCCAGGGGTATCCAGAACACCGGGGAGCTGTTTTTT.

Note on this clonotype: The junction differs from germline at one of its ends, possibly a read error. The CDR3 coding sequence is TGTGCTAGCAGCTCCGGGACAGGGGGGACAGATACGCAGTATTTT. Translated: CASSSGTGGTDTQYF. The rearrangement links TRBV7-7 to TRBJ2-3, with 11 bases matching TRBD1. The CDR3 spans 15 residues. CDR1 and CDR2 from the germline V gene are SSHAT and FNYEAQ (reference sequence).

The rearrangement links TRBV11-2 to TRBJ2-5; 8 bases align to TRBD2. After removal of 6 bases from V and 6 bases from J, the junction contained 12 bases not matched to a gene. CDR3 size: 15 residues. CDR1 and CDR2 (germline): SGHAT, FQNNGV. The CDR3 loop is CASRSLAGPGKTQYF. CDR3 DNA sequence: TGTGCCAGCAGATCGCTAGCGGGCCCTGGGAAGACCCAGTACTTC.

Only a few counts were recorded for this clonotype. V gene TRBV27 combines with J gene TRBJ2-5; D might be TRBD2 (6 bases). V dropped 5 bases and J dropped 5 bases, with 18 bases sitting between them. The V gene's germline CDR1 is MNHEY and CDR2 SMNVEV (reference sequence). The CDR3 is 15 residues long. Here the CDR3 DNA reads TGTGCCAGCAGTGCCCGGGACTGGCAAGGGGAGACCCAGTACTTC. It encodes CASSARDWQGETQYF.

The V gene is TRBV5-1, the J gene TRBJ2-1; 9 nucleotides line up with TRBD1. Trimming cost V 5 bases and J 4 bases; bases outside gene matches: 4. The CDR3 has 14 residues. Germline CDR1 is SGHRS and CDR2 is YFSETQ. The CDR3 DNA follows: TGCGCCAGCAGTCGGACAGGGGATTACAATGAGCAGTTCTTC. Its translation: CASSRTGDYNEQFF.

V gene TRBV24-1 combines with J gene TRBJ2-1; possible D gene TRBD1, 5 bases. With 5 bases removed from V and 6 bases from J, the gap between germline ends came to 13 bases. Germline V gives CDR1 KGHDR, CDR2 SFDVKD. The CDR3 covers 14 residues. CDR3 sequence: CATSVARRGNEQFF. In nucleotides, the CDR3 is TGTGCCACCAGTGTAGCTAGAAGGGGCAATGAGCAGTTCTTC.

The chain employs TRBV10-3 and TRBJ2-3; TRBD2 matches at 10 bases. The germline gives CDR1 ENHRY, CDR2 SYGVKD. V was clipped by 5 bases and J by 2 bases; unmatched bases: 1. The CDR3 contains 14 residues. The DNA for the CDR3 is TGTGCCATCAGTAGCGGGGGGGCCACAGATACGCAGTATTTT. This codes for CAISSGGATDTQYF.

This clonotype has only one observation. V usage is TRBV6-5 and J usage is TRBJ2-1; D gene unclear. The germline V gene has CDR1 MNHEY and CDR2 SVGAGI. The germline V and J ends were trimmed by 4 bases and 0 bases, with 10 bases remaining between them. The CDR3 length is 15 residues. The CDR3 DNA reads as TGTGCCAGCAGTTCCCTATCTAGCTCCTACAATGAGCAGTTCTTC. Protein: CASSSLSSSYNEQFF.

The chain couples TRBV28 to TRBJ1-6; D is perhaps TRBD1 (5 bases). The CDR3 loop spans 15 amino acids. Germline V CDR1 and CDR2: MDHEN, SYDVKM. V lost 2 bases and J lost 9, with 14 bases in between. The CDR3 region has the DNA TGTGCCAGCAGTTTAGACCGGGACGGAATTTCACCCCTCCACTTT. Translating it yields CASSLDRDGISPLHF.

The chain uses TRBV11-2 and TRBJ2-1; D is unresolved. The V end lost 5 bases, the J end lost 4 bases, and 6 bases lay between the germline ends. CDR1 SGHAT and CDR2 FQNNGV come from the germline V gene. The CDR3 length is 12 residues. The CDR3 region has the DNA TGTGCCAGCAGCCCCGGTTACAATGAGCAGTTCTTC. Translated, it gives CASSPGYNEQFF. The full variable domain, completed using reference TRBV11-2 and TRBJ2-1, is EAGVAQSPRYKIIEKRQSVAFWCNPISGHATLYWYQQILGQGPKLLIQFQNNGVVDDSQLPKDRFSAERLKGVDSTLKIQPAKLEDSAVYLCASSPGYNEQFFGPGTRLTVL.

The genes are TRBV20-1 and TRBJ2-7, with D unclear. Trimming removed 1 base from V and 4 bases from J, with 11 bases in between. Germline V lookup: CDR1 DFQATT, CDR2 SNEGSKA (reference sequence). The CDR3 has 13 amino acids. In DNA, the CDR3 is TGCAGTGCTAGAGGTCCCTCGGCGTACGAGCAGTACTTC. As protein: CSARGPSAYEQYF.

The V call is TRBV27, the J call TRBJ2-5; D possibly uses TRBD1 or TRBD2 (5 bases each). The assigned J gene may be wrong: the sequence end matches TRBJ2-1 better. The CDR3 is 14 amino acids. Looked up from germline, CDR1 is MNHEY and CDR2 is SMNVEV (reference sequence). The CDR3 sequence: CASSLPGPYNEQFF. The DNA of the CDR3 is TGTGCCAGCAGTTTACCGGGGCCCTACAATGAGCAGTTCTTC.

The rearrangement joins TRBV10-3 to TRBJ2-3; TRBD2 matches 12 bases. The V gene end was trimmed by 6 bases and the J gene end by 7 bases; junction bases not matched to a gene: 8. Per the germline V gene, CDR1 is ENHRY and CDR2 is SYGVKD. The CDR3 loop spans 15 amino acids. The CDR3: CAIRNSSGGENTQYF. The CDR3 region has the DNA TGTGCCATCAGAAACTCTAGCGGGGGGGAAAATACGCAGTATTTT.

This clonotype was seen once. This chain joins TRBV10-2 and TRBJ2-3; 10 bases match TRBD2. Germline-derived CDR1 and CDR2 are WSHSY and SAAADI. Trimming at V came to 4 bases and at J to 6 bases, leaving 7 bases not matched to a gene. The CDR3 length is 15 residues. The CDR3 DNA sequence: TGCGCCAGCAGTGCCCTAGCGGGAGTAGGGGATACGCAGTATTTT. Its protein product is CASSALAGVGDTQYF.

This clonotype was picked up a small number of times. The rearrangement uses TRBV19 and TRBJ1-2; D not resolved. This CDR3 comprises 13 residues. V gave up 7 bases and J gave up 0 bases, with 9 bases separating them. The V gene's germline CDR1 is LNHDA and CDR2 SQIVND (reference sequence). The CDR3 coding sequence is TGTGCCAGTAAGGAGACCTCTAACTATGGCTACACCTTC. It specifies CASKETSNYGYTF. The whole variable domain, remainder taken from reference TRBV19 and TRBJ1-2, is DGGITQSPKYLFRKEGQNVTLSCEQNLNHDAMYWYRQDPGQGLRLIYYSQIVNDFQKGDIAEGYSVSREKKESFPLTVTSAQKNPTAFYLCASKETSNYGYTFGSGTRLTVV.

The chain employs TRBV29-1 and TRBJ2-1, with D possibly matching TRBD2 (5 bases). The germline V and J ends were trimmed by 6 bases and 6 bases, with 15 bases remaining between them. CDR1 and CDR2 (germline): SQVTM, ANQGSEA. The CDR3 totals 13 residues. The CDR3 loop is CSVRGFRSNEQFF. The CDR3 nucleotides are TGCAGCGTCCGGGGATTCCGAAGCAATGAGCAGTTCTTC.

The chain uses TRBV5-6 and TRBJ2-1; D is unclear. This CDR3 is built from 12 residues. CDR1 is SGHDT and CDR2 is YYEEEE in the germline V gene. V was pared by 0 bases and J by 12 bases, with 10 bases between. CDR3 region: CASSLDRATQFF. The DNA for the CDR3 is TGTGCCAGCAGCTTGGATCGGGCGACGCAGTTCTTC.

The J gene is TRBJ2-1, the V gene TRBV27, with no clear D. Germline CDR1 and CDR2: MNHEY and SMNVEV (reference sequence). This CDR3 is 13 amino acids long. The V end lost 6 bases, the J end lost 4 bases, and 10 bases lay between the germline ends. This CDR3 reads CASRGLQYNEQFF. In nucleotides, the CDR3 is TGTGCCAGCAGGGGCCTTCAATACAATGAGCAGTTCTTC.

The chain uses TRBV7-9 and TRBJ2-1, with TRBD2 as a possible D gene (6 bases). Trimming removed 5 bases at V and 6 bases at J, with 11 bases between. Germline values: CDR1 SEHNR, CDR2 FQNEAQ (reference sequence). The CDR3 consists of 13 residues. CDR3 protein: CASSELAPNEQFF. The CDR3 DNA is TGTGCCAGCAGCGAACTAGCTCCCAATGAGCAGTTCTTC.

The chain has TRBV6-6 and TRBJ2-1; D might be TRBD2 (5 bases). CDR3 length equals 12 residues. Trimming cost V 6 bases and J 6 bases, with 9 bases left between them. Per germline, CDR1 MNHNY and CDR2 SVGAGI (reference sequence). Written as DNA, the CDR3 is TGTGCCAGCAGCCGCGGACTCAATGAGCAGTTCTTC. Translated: CASSRGLNEQFF.

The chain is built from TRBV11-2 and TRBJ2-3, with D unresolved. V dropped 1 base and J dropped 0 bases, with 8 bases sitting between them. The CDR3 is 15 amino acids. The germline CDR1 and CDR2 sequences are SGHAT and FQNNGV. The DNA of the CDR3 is TGTGCCAGCAGCTTAGGTGGTGATAGCACAGATACGCAGTATTTT. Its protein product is CASSLGGDSTDTQYF. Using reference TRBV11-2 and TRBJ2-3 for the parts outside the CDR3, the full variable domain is EAGVAQSPRYKIIEKRQSVAFWCNPISGHATLYWYQQILGQGPKLLIQFQNNGVVDDSQLPKDRFSAERLKGVDSTLKIQPAKLEDSAVYLCASSLGGDSTDTQYFGPGTRLTVL.

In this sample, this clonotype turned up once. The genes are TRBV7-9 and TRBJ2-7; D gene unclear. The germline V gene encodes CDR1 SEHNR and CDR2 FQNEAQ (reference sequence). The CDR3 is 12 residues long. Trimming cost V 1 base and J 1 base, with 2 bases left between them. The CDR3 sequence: CASSLGSYEQYF. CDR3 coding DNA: TGTGCCAGCAGCTTAGGGTCCTACGAGCAGTACTTC.

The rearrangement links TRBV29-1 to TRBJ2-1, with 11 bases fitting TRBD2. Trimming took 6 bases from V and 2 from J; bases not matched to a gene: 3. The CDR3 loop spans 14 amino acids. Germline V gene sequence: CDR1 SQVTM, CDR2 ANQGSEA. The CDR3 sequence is CSVLLAGAYNEQFF. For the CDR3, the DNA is TGCAGCGTCCTACTAGCGGGAGCCTACAATGAGCAGTTCTTC.